This TCR beta chain was captured in a study of blood T cell repertoires in COVID-19. In germline, CDR1 is MNHNS, CDR2 SASEGT. J gave up 7 bases and V 2 bases, and 8 bases lay outside the gene matches. CDR3 length equals 15 residues. The table came from immunoSEQ multiplex PCR; TCRdb's copy has only in-frame clones and leaves some out. The sample consists of a few hundred thousand clones, nearly 90% of them appearing once. This sequence originates from a man aged 18 to 35 with active or convalescent COVID-19. Sequencing was performed on peripheral blood. This chain uses TRBV6-1 with TRBJ1-5; TRBD1 matches 7 bases. In DNA, the CDR3 is TGTGCCAGCAGTGAAAATTCAGGGGGAGGCCAGCCCCAGCATTTT. The encoded protein is CASSENSGGGQPQHF.